The T cell receptor (beta chain) under discussion was sequenced for a study of shared clonotypes between healthy human individuals. Turning to the study itself: A donor's plate count was three for CD4 naive and three for CD4 memory; CD8 naive had two and CD8 memory one.

As defined, naive CD8 cells were CD45RO-negative and positively selected for CCR7, with terminally differentiated effector memory CD45RA+ cells excluded. Donors were healthy HIV-negative adults without recent acute infections or vaccinations. Methods used by the authors: Junction-only sequences without quality scores came from ImmunoSEQ, so filtering differed. The table came from immunoSEQ multiplex PCR; TCRdb's copy has only in-frame clones and leaves some out. That table gives V, J and clone size, and the DNA gave D and trimming. The table has around 640,000 clones, about 96% seen once. The sequence derives from a woman aged 30 to 39 in good health. The material sequenced was naive CD8+ T cells sorted from blood.

The CDR3 sequence is CSVGGSGPVEQYF. The CDR3 DNA follows: TGCAGCGTCGGGGGGAGCGGTCCCGTCGAGCAGTACTTC. The genes are TRBV29-1 and TRBJ2-7; 7 positions match TRBD2. Germline lookup yields CDR1 SQVTM and CDR2 ANQGSEA. This CDR3 spans 13 amino acids. V lost 6 bases and J lost 6; bases outside the gene matches: 11.